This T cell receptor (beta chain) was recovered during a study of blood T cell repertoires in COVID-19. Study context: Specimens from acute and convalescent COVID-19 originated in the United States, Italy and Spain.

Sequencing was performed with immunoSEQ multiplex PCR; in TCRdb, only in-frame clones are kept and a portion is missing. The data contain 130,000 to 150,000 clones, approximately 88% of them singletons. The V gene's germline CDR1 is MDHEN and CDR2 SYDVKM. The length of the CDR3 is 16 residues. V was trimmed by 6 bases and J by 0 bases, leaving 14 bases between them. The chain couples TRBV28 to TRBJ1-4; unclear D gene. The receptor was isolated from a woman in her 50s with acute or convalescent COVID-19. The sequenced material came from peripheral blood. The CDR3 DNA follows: TGTGCCAGCAGCTTCTCATCGAGAACAACTAATGAAAAACTGTTTTTT. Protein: CASSFSSRTTNEKLFF.